The 27 T cell receptor beta chains below come from one sample, sequenced in a study of T cells in Graves' hyperthyroidism and ophthalmopathy (dated by TCRdb to between 2017 and 2020). The library relied on multiplex PCR. The sample was run on an Illumina HiSeq 2000. The TCR beta CDR3 regions were amplified from the RNA transcripts. The TCR CDR3 was subjected to a first round of RT-PCR using the HTBI primer set and the Qiagen OneStep RT-PCR kit. TCRdb reran the public reads through fastp at Q25 and MiXCR, keeping productive beta chains. When rows share a CDR3 protein, they turn into one entry using the most common DNA and genes. Present in this sample are fewer than 300,000 distinct CDR3 sequences, 20% to 30% of which were seen just once. Together, the top ten hold 20% to 30% of the sample. Sequencing was done on a sample of blood. The receptors were gathered from a man in his forties or fifties with Graves' hyperthyroidism that later progressed to Graves' ophthalmopathy.

This clonotype was detected a few times. The chain carries TRBV6-5 and TRBJ2-5; 12 nucleotides line up with TRBD2. CDR1 is MNHEY and CDR2 is SVGAGI in the germline V gene. The CDR3 contains 16 residues. V lost 2 bases and J lost 4; bases outside the gene matches: 5. The DNA of the CDR3 is TGTGCCAGCAGTTACCGACTAGCGGGAGTCGCAGAGACCCAGTACTTC. Encoded protein: CASSYRLAGVAETQYF.

This clonotype was detected only a few times. This chain uses TRBV12-3 or TRBV12-4 with TRBJ1-1; no clear D gene. The V end lost 5 bases, the J end lost 3 bases, and 13 bases lay between the germline ends. The CDR3 has 14 residues. The CDR3 here is CASSPGLPDTEAFF. CDR3 sequence (DNA): TGTGCCAGCAGTCCCGGCCTACCGGACACTGAAGCTTTCTTT.

In its sample, this clonotype was seen many times. The chain joins TRBV28 to TRBJ1-1; a weak D match, TRBD1 (6 bases). Germline lookup yields CDR1 MDHEN and CDR2 SYDVKM. The CDR3 has 15 residues. The germline V and J ends were trimmed by 2 bases and 4 bases, with 14 bases remaining between them. This CDR3 reads CASSLHQLGGTEAFF. Written as DNA, the CDR3 is TGTGCCAGCAGTTTACACCAGTTAGGGGGCACTGAAGCTTTCTTT.

The chain joins TRBV10-3 to TRBJ2-7; D is unclear. Germline lookup yields CDR1 ENHRY and CDR2 SYGVKD. The CDR3 is 14 amino acids. Trimming removed 2 bases at V and 4 bases at J, with 12 bases between. The CDR3 sequence: CAISEDLGAYEQYF. In DNA, the CDR3 is TGTGCCATCAGTGAGGATCTAGGAGCATACGAGCAGTACTTC.

V is TRBV29-1 and J is TRBJ1-3; D unclear. This CDR3 comprises 12 residues. The germline V and J ends were trimmed by 3 bases and 3 bases, with 6 bases remaining between them. Germline values: CDR1 SQVTM, CDR2 ANQGSEA. The CDR3 loop reads CSVEGLGNTIYF. CDR3 sequence (DNA): TGCAGCGTTGAGGGTCTTGGAAACACCATATATTTT. The whole variable domain, filled in from reference TRBV29-1 and TRBJ1-3, reads SAVISQKPSRDICQRGTSLTIQCQVDSQVTMMFWYRQQPGQSLTLIATANQGSEATYESGFVIDKFPISRPNLTFSTLTVSNMSPEDSSIYLCSVEGLGNTIYFGEGSWLTVV.

Written as DNA, the CDR3 is TGTGCCAGCAGCTTAGACATGGGCGCTTTCTTT. Encoded protein: CASSLDMGAFF. This chain joins TRBV6-5 and TRBJ1-1; D unclear. The germline V and J ends were trimmed by 6 bases and 11 bases, with 13 bases remaining between them. Germline V gives CDR1 MNHEY, CDR2 SVGAGI. The CDR3 contains 11 residues.

There are a few counts of this clonotype. J is TRBJ2-7 and V is TRBV4-1; TRBD2 matches at 9 bases. The CDR3 has 18 residues. The germline gives CDR1 MGHRA, CDR2 YSYEKL. V shed 1 base, J shed 7 bases, and the junction held 17 bases outside the gene matches. Written as DNA, the CDR3 is TGCGCCAGCAGCCAAGTCATAGCGGGAGCGGGGGGTTTGGGAGAGCAGTACTTC. The encoded protein is CASSQVIAGAGGLGEQYF.

CDR3 nucleotide sequence: TGTGCCAGCTGGGGGATGTCTCAGCCCCAGCATTTT. Translation: CASWGMSQPQHF. The chain carries TRBV27 and TRBJ1-5; possibly TRBD1 for D (5 bases). The length of the CDR3 is 12 residues. From germline, CDR1 is MNHEY and CDR2 SMNVEV (reference sequence). Trimming took off 8 bases at V and 6 bases at J, with 11 bases between the two ends.

The J gene is TRBJ1-5, the V gene TRBV28; the D is unclear. CDR3 size: 15 residues. The V and J ends lost 5 bases and 4 bases respectively, with 15 bases between them. Germline CDR1 reads MDHEN; CDR2 reads SYDVKM. The CDR3: CASSEESAINQPQHF. The CDR3 DNA reads TGTGCCAGCAGTGAGGAATCAGCGATAAATCAGCCCCAGCATTTT. The full variable domain, its missing parts supplied by reference TRBV28 and TRBJ1-5, is DVKVTQSSRYLVKRTGEKVFLECVQDMDHENMFWYRQDPGLGLRLIYFSYDVKMKEKGDIPEGYSVSREKKERFSLILESASTNQTSMYLCASSEESAINQPQHFGDGTRLSIL.

This clonotype was detected ten times or more. The chain combines TRBV4-1 with TRBJ2-7, with 8 positions matching TRBD2. Germline CDR1 MGHRA, CDR2 YSYEKL. The ends lost 4 bases at V and 5 bases at J; junction bases unmatched: 10. The CDR3 has 15 amino acids. This CDR3 is CASSLGSGGSHEQYF. CDR3 bases: TGCGCCAGCAGCCTCGGGTCGGGAGGGAGCCACGAGCAGTACTTC.

This clonotype was picked up many times. The V call is TRBV7-2, the J call TRBJ2-5, with 12 bases fitting TRBD2. This CDR3 is 16 amino acids long. Germline assignment: CDR1 SGHTA and CDR2 FQGNSA. With V trimmed by 5 bases and J by 5 bases, 9 bases remained unmatched. CDR3 sequence (DNA): TGTGCCAGCAGCATTCTAGCGGGAGGGCTCGGGGAGACCCAGTACTTC. As protein: CASSILAGGLGETQYF.

DNA of the CDR3: TGTGCCAGCAGCGTAGGAGCGGGAGGCAAAAACATTCAGTACTTC. Its translation is CASSVGAGGKNIQYF. The gene calls are TRBV9 and TRBJ2-4; 9 nucleotides match TRBD2. This CDR3 has 15 residues. CDR1 is SGDLS, CDR2 YYNGEE, per germline. With V trimmed by 0 bases and J by 3 bases, 1 base remained unmatched.

This clonotype was detected many times. V gene TRBV29-1 combines with J gene TRBJ1-1; weak D call: TRBD1 (5 bases). This CDR3 is 12 amino acids long. In germline, CDR1 is SQVTM, CDR2 ANQGSEA. V was shortened by 8 bases and J by 11 bases, with 21 bases between the two germline ends. The DNA for the CDR3 is TGCAGCCCTGCAAGGCCACCCGAGGGGGCTTTCTTT. It is translated as CSPARPPEGAFF.

The chain employs TRBV20-1 and TRBJ2-4; D is possibly TRBD1 or TRBD2 (5 bases each). The germline V gene has CDR1 DFQATT and CDR2 SNEGSKA (reference sequence). V was cut by 4 bases and J by 1 base, with 8 bases left in between. This CDR3 has 13 amino acids. The CDR3 protein is CSAIGTAKNIQYF. CDR3 nucleotide sequence: TGCAGTGCTATCGGGACCGCCAAAAACATTCAGTACTTC.

This clonotype appeared many times. The rearrangement uses TRBV18 and TRBJ2-7; a weak D match, TRBD1 (5 bases). Trimming removed 3 bases from V and 5 bases from J, with 14 bases in between. Germline loops: CDR1 KGHSH, CDR2 LQKENI. The CDR3 consists of 14 residues. The CDR3 DNA reads as TGTGCCAGCTCACCGCTCCGGTTAGGGGACGAGCAGTACTTC. This gives the protein CASSPLRLGDEQYF. Full variable domain (missing parts from reference TRBV18 and TRBJ2-7): NAGVMQNPRHLVRRRGQEARLRCSPMKGHSHVYWYRQLPEEGLKFMVYLQKENIIDESGMPKERFSAEFPKEGPSILRIQQVVRGDSAAYFCASSPLRLGDEQYFGPGTRLTVT.

This chain uses TRBV15 with TRBJ2-5, with 13 bases lining up with TRBD2. The germline V gene encodes CDR1 LNHNV and CDR2 YYDKDF (reference sequence). The V segment lost 1 base and the J segment 1 base; nucleotides outside the gene matches: 3. CDR3 length equals 17 residues. The CDR3: CATSRVGLAGPQETQYF. The CDR3 DNA follows: TGTGCCACCAGCAGAGTGGGACTAGCGGGACCCCAAGAGACCCAGTACTTC. The full variable domain, with the rest looked up from reference TRBV15 and TRBJ2-5, is DAMVIQNPRYQVTQFGKPVTLSCSQTLNHNVMYWYQQKSSQAPKLLFHYYDKDFNNEADTPDNFQSRRPNTSFCFLDIRSPGLGDTAMYLCATSRVGLAGPQETQYFGPGTRLLVL.

The V call is TRBV7-8, the J call TRBJ1-4; D is uncertain. Germline loops: CDR1 SGHVS, CDR2 FQNEAQ. V shed 10 bases and J shed 2 bases, with 14 bases lying between them. The CDR3 runs to 14 residues. The CDR3 reads CATSVTATNEKLFF. CDR3 coding DNA: TGTGCCACCTCCGTTACGGCGACTAATGAAAAACTGTTTTTT.

Ten or more counts support this clonotype. The rearrangement uses TRBV5-5 and TRBJ1-2; perhaps TRBD1 as D (5 bases). The CDR3 totals 14 residues. Germline V CDR1 and CDR2: SGHKS, YYEKEE (reference sequence). V lost 4 bases and J lost 1, with 11 bases in between. In nucleotides, the CDR3 is TGTGCCAGCAGCGCGGGACTGGATAACTATGGCTACACCTTC. Amino acid sequence: CASSAGLDNYGYTF.

This clonotype was observed a few times. V gene TRBV12-3 or TRBV12-4 combines with J gene TRBJ2-4; D is possibly TRBD1 (6 bases). Trimming took off 6 bases at V and 9 bases at J, with 18 bases between the two ends. There are 14 residues in the CDR3. CDR3 in amino acids: CASSPLEGESIQYF. The CDR3 nucleotides are TGTGCCAGCAGCCCTCTAGAGGGGGAGAGCATTCAGTACTTC.

This clonotype has a count of ten or more. V gene TRBV4-2 combines with J gene TRBJ1-1, with D perhaps TRBD1 (6 bases). The CDR3 sequence is 15 residues long. V dropped 4 bases and J dropped 0 bases, with 12 bases sitting between them. CDR1 and CDR2 from the germline V gene are LGHNA and YNFKEQ. The chain's CDR3 is CASSRTTGLNTEAFF. In DNA form, the CDR3 reads TGTGCCAGCAGCCGCACGACAGGATTGAACACTGAAGCTTTCTTT.

In its sample, this clonotype was seen many times. The gene calls are TRBV30 and TRBJ2-5; D not resolved. The CDR3 spans 11 residues. The V and J ends lost 1 base and 3 bases respectively, with 3 bases between them. Per germline, CDR1 GTSNPN and CDR2 SVGIG (reference sequence). The CDR3 reads CAWSAKETQYF. The DNA of the CDR3 is TGTGCCTGGAGTGCAAAAGAGACCCAGTACTTC.

This clonotype was found many times. CDR3: CASTLSAALETQYF. The CDR3 DNA reads as TGTGCCAGCACTCTGTCGGCCGCTCTGGAGACCCAGTACTTC. This chain uses TRBV12-3 or TRBV12-4 with TRBJ2-5; D is uncertain. This CDR3 contains 14 residues. V was trimmed by 7 bases and J by 5 bases, leaving 17 bases between them.

Ten or more counts support this clonotype. The V and J genes are TRBV6-5 and TRBJ2-7; D tentatively fits TRBD1 or TRBD2 (5 bases each). V lost 7 bases to trimming and J lost 0 bases, with 16 bases between them. The CDR3 runs to 15 residues. Germline assignment: CDR1 MNHEY and CDR2 SVGAGI. Written as DNA, the CDR3 is TGTGCCAGCACAGGTAGGGCAGGGAGCTCCTACGAGCAGTACTTC. Amino acid sequence: CASTGRAGSSYEQYF.

This clonotype was found many times. V is TRBV20-1 and J is TRBJ2-7; 7 bases align to TRBD2. The germline CDR1 and CDR2 sequences are DFQATT and SNEGSKA (reference sequence). Losses at the gene ends were 1 base for V and 4 bases for J; bases not matched to a gene: 10. The CDR3 loop spans 15 amino acids. The CDR3 is CSARGGWRERYEQYF. In nucleotides, the CDR3 is TGCAGTGCTAGAGGGGGTTGGCGGGAGCGTTACGAGCAGTACTTC.

In its sample, this clonotype was seen many times. The chain employs TRBV29-1 and TRBJ1-2; D may be TRBD1 (5 bases). Germline V gene lookup returns CDR1 SQVTM and CDR2 ANQGSEA. The V and J ends lost 3 bases and 3 bases respectively, with 5 bases between them. The CDR3 totals 11 residues. CDR3 DNA sequence: TGCAGCGTTGACAGGGACTATGGCTACACCTTC. Translation gives CSVDRDYGYTF. Complete variable domain (other parts from reference TRBV29-1 and TRBJ1-2): SAVISQKPSRDICQRGTSLTIQCQVDSQVTMMFWYRQQPGQSLTLIATANQGSEATYESGFVIDKFPISRPNLTFSTLTVSNMSPEDSSIYLCSVDRDYGYTFGSGTRLTVV.

This clonotype was recorded a few times. The J gene is TRBJ2-7, the V gene TRBV5-8; tentatively, D is TRBD1 (7 bases). The length of the CDR3 is 13 residues. Trimming took 4 bases from V and 5 from J, leaving 13 bases between them. Germline V CDR1 and CDR2: SGHTS, YDEGEE. CDR3 region: CASSDDREDEQYF. The CDR3 bases are TGTGCCAGCAGCGATGACAGGGAGGACGAGCAGTACTTC.

This clonotype came up many times. This chain joins TRBV7-3 and TRBJ2-5; TRBD2 matches at 11 bases. This CDR3 is 15 amino acids long. Looked up from germline, CDR1 is SGHTA and CDR2 is FQGTGA. Trimming removed 5 bases from V and 2 bases from J; junction bases left unmatched: 4. This CDR3 is CASSKGLAEQETQYF. CDR3 nucleotides: TGTGCCAGCAGCAAGGGACTAGCGGAACAAGAGACCCAGTACTTC.